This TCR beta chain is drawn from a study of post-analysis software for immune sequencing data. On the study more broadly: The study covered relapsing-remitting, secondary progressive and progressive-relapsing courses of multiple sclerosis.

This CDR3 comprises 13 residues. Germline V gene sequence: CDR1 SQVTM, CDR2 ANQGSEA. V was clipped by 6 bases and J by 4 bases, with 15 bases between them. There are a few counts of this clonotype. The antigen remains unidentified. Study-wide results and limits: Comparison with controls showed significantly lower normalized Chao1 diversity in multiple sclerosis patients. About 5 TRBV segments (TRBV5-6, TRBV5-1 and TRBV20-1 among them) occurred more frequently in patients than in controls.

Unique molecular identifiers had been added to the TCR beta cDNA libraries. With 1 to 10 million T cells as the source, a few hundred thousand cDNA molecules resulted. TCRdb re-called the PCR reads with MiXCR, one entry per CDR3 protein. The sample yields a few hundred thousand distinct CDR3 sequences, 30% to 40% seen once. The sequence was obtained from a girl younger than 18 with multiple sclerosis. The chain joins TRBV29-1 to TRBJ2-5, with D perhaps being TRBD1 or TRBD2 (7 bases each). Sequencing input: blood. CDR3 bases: TGCAGCGTGGGTCCAGGGGGGGCAGAGACCCAGTACTTC. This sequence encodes CSVGPGGAETQYF.